This T cell receptor (beta chain) was found in a study of blood T cells in healthy people across ages. Overall study: Per two T cells, about one barcoded beta molecule was captured through template switching. Points from the study as a whole: While age rose, TCR beta diversity per million T cells dropped in a roughly linear way.

The donors, all healthy, were Caucasians living in Russia, aged about 6 to 100. With a J-beta primer mix and a sample-barcoded 5' primer, a second PCR ran roughly 6 to 11 cycles. All cDNA molecules were each tagged by a template-switch adaptor with 12 random nucleotides. MiXCR was run by TCRdb on the 5' RACE reads, yielding one entry per CDR3 protein. The sample has about 1.6 million distinct CDR3 sequences, roughly 30% seen once. The V gene's germline CDR1 is SGHAT and CDR2 FQNNGV. V was clipped by 6 bases and J by 5 bases; unmatched bases: 6. This CDR3 has 15 amino acids. This clonotype was recorded at least ten times. Its specificity is unknown.

The sample taken for sequencing was blood. The receptor comes from a woman in her 30s in good health. This chain links TRBV11-2 with TRBJ2-1; TRBD2 matches at 11 bases. The DNA for the CDR3 is TGTGCCAGCAGAGGAGGACTAGCGGGTCACAATGAGCAGTTCTTC. This translates into CASRGGLAGHNEQFF.